The 5 T cell receptor beta chains reported below all come from one sample, sequenced in a study of monozygotic twins with inflammatory bowel disease. From the 5' RACE reads, TCRdb lists one entry per CDR3 protein and no DNA. This listing includes 400,000 to 500,000 distinct CDR3 sequences. Sequenced material: blood. These receptors were obtained from a human donor with ulcerative colitis or Crohn's disease, or a healthy co-twin of an affected twin (not recorded which).

The chain combines TRBV5-1 with TRBJ2-1; with no DNA, the TCRdb D assignment of TRBD2 cannot be verified. Germline V CDR1 and CDR2: SGHRS, YFSETQ. CDR3 length equals 15 residues. The CDR3 region is CASSPGGSGYNEQFF.

CDR3 sequence: CASSHGTGSYTF. This chain uses TRBV19 with TRBJ1-2; without DNA, the TCRdb call of TRBD1 cannot be checked. Germline loops: CDR1 LNHDA, CDR2 SQIVND (reference sequence). The CDR3 sequence is 12 residues long.

The V gene is TRBV30, the J gene TRBJ2-5. The CDR3 length is 11 residues. Germline CDR1 reads GTSNPN; CDR2 reads SVGIG (reference sequence). The CDR3 loop reads CAWVIIETQYF.

The V gene is TRBV6-1, the J gene TRBJ2-1; TCRdb proposes TRBD2, but this gene call is untestable without DNA. Germline loops: CDR1 MNHNS, CDR2 SASEGT. This CDR3 is built from 16 residues. The CDR3 is CASSPPRQMSYNEQFF.

The rearrangement links TRBV5-4 to TRBJ1-1; TCRdb picks TRBD1, but there is no DNA to check that call. The CDR3 spans 12 residues. Germline V gene sequence: CDR1 SGHNT, CDR2 YYREEE (reference sequence). CDR3 sequence: CASHQGHDEAFF.